This T cell receptor (beta chain) stems from a study of T-cell memory formation after mild COVID-19. About the research overall: TCR clusters largely stayed donor specific.

This clonotype appeared a few times. Its antigen remains unidentified. The 5'RACE method, run with constant-segment primers, produced TCR alpha and TCR beta cDNA libraries (carrying sample barcodes and UMIs). TCRdb re-called the 5' RACE reads through MiXCR, storing one row per CDR3 protein. The sample records about 430,000 distinct CDR3 sequences, under 20% being singletons. Study conclusions and caveats: Clones that got smaller from day 15 to 85 had even CD4/CD8, while clones growing later tipped toward CD4+. Among contracting clones, CD4+ were mainly CM/EM and CD8+ enriched in EMRA.

The CDR3 sequence is 14 residues long. From germline, CDR1 is KGHDR and CDR2 SFDVKD. Trimming took 5 bases from V and 4 from J, leaving 13 bases between them. The chain is built from TRBV24-1 and TRBJ1-2, with D unclear. The TCR originated in a man younger than 35 who had mild COVID-19 (a few samples of this study predate the infection). Cell type and time point are not known. What was sequenced was PBMCs or a T cell subset sorted from them (not recorded which). The CDR3 reads CATSGTGLSYGYTF. The CDR3 bases are TGTGCCACCAGTGGAACCGGCCTCTCCTATGGCTACACCTTC.